The clone carrying this TCR beta chain showed up just a few times. Its antigen is unidentified. The data stem from a study of T cells after yellow fever vaccination. Study-wide context: SMART-Seq v4 Ultra Low Input handled preparation of low-cell-number fractions.

Study outcomes and limitations: Clones from primary vaccination mostly reappeared after the booster (around 96% CD4, under 90% CD8).

UMIs and a universal primer site were added when TCR cDNA was made by 5'RACE template switching. One entry per CDR3 protein results from TCRdb running MiXCR on the 5' RACE reads. The sample holds about 580,000 distinct CDR3 sequences; roughly 17% are singletons and the top ten take 17%. Germline assignment: CDR1 MNHEY and CDR2 SMNVEV (reference sequence). The CDR3 consists of 15 residues. Trimming removed 8 bases from V and 4 bases from J; junction bases left unmatched: 13. The V call is TRBV27, the J call TRBJ2-7, with 8 bases that match TRBD1. The sample consisted of PBMCs, taken less than 6 days after the first yellow fever vaccination. This clonotype originated in a man in his late teens or twenties who received the YFV17D yellow fever vaccine. The CDR3 DNA is TGTGCCAGCGGCAAGGGATGGGACAGGCCTTACGAGCAGTACTTC. Translation gives CASGKGWDRPYEQYF.